Below, 15 T cell receptor beta chains from the same sample are listed, as sequenced in a study of identical twins. TCRdb ran MiXCR on the 5' RACE reads and lists one entry per CDR3 protein. The data hold 500,000 to 700,000 distinct CDR3 sequences, with less than 9% observed a single time. These data were likewise used in another study, on yellow fever vaccine responses in identical twins.

What was sequenced was PBMCs. The origin of the receptors is a woman aged 18-29 years in good health.

The chain carries TRBV7-3 and TRBJ2-7; a possible D gene is TRBD2 (6 bases). This CDR3 is built from 14 residues. V dropped 3 bases and J dropped 6 bases, with 15 bases sitting between them. CDR1 and CDR2 from the germline V gene are SGHTA and FQGTGA. The CDR3 reads CASSLGGTFSEQYF. For the CDR3, the DNA is TGTGCCAGCAGCTTGGGCGGGACCTTCTCCGAGCAGTACTTC. The variable domain in full, completed from reference TRBV7-3 and TRBJ2-7, reads GAGVSQTPSNKVTEKGKYVELRCDPISGHTALYWYRQSLGQGPEFLIYFQGTGAADDSGLPNDRFFAVRPEGSVSTLKIQRTERGDSAVYLCASSLGGTFSEQYFGPGTRLTVT.

This clonotype was found a few times. The rearrangement joins TRBV20-1 to TRBJ2-3; TRBD2 aligns across 8 bases. In germline, CDR1 is DFQATT, CDR2 SNEGSKA (reference sequence). Trimming removed 5 bases from V and 0 bases from J; junction bases left unmatched: 4. The CDR3 runs to 14 residues. As DNA, the CDR3 is TGCAGTGCTCGACTAGCGAGAAGCACAGATACGCAGTATTTT. Translation: CSARLARSTDTQYF.

The gene calls are TRBV7-8 and TRBJ2-2; D is uncertain. CDR3 length: 15 residues. Per the germline V gene, CDR1 is SGHVS and CDR2 is FQNEAQ. V was cut by 1 base and J by 4 bases, with 10 bases left in between. The CDR3 loop reads CASSLVGSSTGELFF. The CDR3 nucleotides read TGTGCCAGCAGCTTAGTTGGCAGCAGCACCGGGGAGCTGTTTTTT.

This clonotype was counted ten times or more. This sequence joins TRBV12-3 or TRBV12-4 and TRBJ2-1; 14 nucleotides line up with TRBD2. The CDR3 has 17 residues. The ends lost 6 bases at V and 8 bases at J; junction bases unmatched: 12. DNA of the CDR3: TGTGCCAGCAGCCGTAGACTAGCGGGGGGGCCTCGGGATGAGCAGTTCTTC. As protein: CASSRRLAGGPRDEQFF.

J is TRBJ2-3 and V is TRBV9; 9 bases align to TRBD1. Trimming cost V 4 bases and J 5 bases; bases outside gene matches: 8. Germline V lookup: CDR1 SGDLS, CDR2 YYNGEE. This CDR3 is built from 15 residues. CDR3 in amino acids: CASSIGDREIDTQYF. In DNA, the CDR3 is TGTGCCAGCAGCATCGGGGACAGGGAGATAGATACGCAGTATTTT.

In this sample, this clonotype turned up many times. The chain carries TRBV20-1 and TRBJ2-2; D is ambiguous. Trimming removed 2 bases from V and 7 bases from J, with 8 bases in between. CDR3 length: 12 amino acids. CDR1 is DFQATT, CDR2 SNEGSKA, per germline (reference sequence). The CDR3 DNA sequence: TGCAGTGCTAGAAAGTCCGACGGGGAGCTGTTTTTT. Translated, it gives CSARKSDGELFF.

This clonotype has at least ten counts. The rearrangement joins TRBV5-1 to TRBJ2-7; no reliable D call. Between the trimmed V and J ends, which lost 0 bases and 2 bases, there was a span of 6 bases. The CDR3 contains 13 residues. Per germline, CDR1 SGHRS and CDR2 YFSETQ. DNA for the CDR3: TGCGCCAGCAGCTTGGACACTACCTACGAGCAGTACTTC. Its translation: CASSLDTTYEQYF.

This clonotype has a single count. A much larger clone is a single base away; this may be a read error. V is TRBV6-5 and J is TRBJ2-1; the D gene is possibly TRBD2 (6 bases). CDR1 is MNHEY, CDR2 SVGAGI, per germline. This CDR3 spans 17 amino acids. This CDR3 reads CVSSYSGVSLFYNEQFF. In DNA form, the CDR3 reads TGTGTCAGCAGTTACTCGGGAGTAAGCCTCTTCTACAATGAGCAGTTCTTC.

Many counts were recorded for this clonotype. The V gene is TRBV6-5, the J gene TRBJ2-1; TRBD2 matches at 11 bases. Germline lookup yields CDR1 MNHEY and CDR2 SVGAGI. With V trimmed by 2 bases and J by 4 bases, 4 bases remained unmatched. The CDR3 totals 16 residues. The CDR3 DNA follows: TGTGCCAGCAGTTACCGGATAGCGGGGGGGTACAATGAGCAGTTCTTC. Translating gives CASSYRIAGGYNEQFF.

This clonotype was found many times. This chain uses TRBV7-3 with TRBJ2-2, with 10 bases identical to TRBD2. CDR1 SGHTA and CDR2 FQGTGA come from the germline V gene. The CDR3 spans 18 residues. The V and J ends lost 4 bases and 0 bases, in that order; junction bases with no gene match: 8. In DNA form, the CDR3 reads TGTGCCAGCAGCTCCTCATGGACTAGCGGAACGAACACCGGGGAGCTGTTTTTT. Its protein is CASSSSWTSGTNTGELFF.

This clonotype came up a few times. The chain links TRBV5-1 to TRBJ2-7; D is unclear. This CDR3 has 15 amino acids. Germline V gives CDR1 SGHRS, CDR2 YFSETQ. Trimming took 1 base from V and 5 from J, leaving 16 bases between them. The CDR3 region has the DNA TGCGCCAGCAGCTTGATCTCCCCGTTAAAGCACGAGCAGTACTTC. This translates into CASSLISPLKHEQYF. The full variable domain, in which reference TRBV5-1 and TRBJ2-7 provide the parts outside the CDR3, is KAGVTQTPRYLIKTRGQQVTLSCSPISGHRSVSWYQQTPGQGLQFLFEYFSETQRNKGNFPGRFSGRQFSNSRSEMNVSTLELGDSALYLCASSLISPLKHEQYFGPGTRLTVT.

The rearrangement links TRBV20-1 to TRBJ2-2; TRBD1 is a possible D gene (6 bases). The germline CDR1 and CDR2 sequences are DFQATT and SNEGSKA (reference sequence). The ends were cut back, 3 bases at V and 5 bases at J, with 13 bases in the middle. The CDR3 totals 14 residues. The CDR3: CSARGRGRTGELFF. The CDR3 nucleotides are TGCAGTGCTAGGGGCAGGGGAAGAACCGGGGAGCTGTTTTTT.

The rearrangement uses TRBV7-3 and TRBJ2-3; 9 nucleotides match TRBD2. With 3 bases clipped from V and 7 bases from J, the junction kept 11 bases outside the gene matches. The CDR3 contains 16 residues. Germline CDR1 is SGHTA and CDR2 is FQGTGA. The CDR3 region has the DNA TGTGCCAGCAGCTTCGGTAGCGGGAGTGGGGGGCATACGCAGTATTTT. Amino acids: CASSFGSGSGGHTQYF.

This clonotype was detected a few times. The genes are TRBV28 and TRBJ2-5, with TRBD1 matching over 7 bases. CDR3 length: 16 amino acids. Germline lookup yields CDR1 MDHEN and CDR2 SYDVKM. V trimming: 1 base; J trimming: 5 bases; junction bases outside the gene matches: 10. The CDR3 loop is CASSLYSSQGQETQYF. DNA of the CDR3: TGTGCCAGCAGTTTATATAGCTCACAGGGGCAGGAGACCCAGTACTTC.

This clonotype turned up a few times. V gene TRBV20-1 combines with J gene TRBJ2-1, with D perhaps TRBD1 (7 bases). Per germline, CDR1 DFQATT and CDR2 SNEGSKA (reference sequence). CDR3 length: 14 residues. V lost 6 bases to trimming and J lost 3 bases, with 15 bases between them. The CDR3: CSAPEGQIYNEQFF. The CDR3 coding sequence is TGCAGTGCACCGGAGGGACAGATCTACAATGAGCAGTTCTTC.